This TCR beta chain is drawn from a study of cytomegalovirus exposure and HLA in healthy donors. Study-wide results and limits: Across all donors, roughly uniform sequencing depth was an assumption of the presence/absence analyses.

The PCR was carried out with 60 Vbeta primers and 13 Jbeta primers. Libraries were prepared by immunoSEQ multiplex PCR; TCRdb keeps only in-frame clonotypes and omits some of them. The data contain approximately 110,000 clones, roughly 80% of them singletons. In this sample, this clone turned up many times. As yet, its antigen is unknown. Germline V CDR1 and CDR2: SNHLY, FYNNEI. This CDR3 has 13 amino acids. Trimming stripped 7 bases from V and 0 bases from J, with 9 bases between. Though probably carrying unrecorded immune exposures, donors were nominally healthy at sampling. Sequencing input: PBMCs. The sequence derives from a man aged 30 to 39 in good health and CMV-seropositive. This chain joins TRBV2 and TRBJ1-1, with a tentative D call TRBD1 (5 bases). In nucleotides, the CDR3 is TGTGCCAGCATGGTAGGGGTGAACACTGAAGCTTTCTTT. It translates to CASMVGVNTEAFF.